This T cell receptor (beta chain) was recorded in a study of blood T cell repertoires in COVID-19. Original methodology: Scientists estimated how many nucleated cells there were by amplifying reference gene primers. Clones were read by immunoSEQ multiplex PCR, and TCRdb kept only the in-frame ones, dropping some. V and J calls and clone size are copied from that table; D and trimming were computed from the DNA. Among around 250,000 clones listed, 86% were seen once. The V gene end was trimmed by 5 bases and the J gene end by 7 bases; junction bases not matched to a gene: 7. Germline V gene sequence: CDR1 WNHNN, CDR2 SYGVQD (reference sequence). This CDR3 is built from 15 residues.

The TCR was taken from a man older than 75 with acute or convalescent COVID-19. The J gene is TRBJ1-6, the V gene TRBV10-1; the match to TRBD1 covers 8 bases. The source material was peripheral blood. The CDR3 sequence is CASSKGQARNSPLHF. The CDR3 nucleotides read TGCGCCAGCAGTAAGGGACAGGCGAGAAATTCACCCCTCCACTTT.